This T cell receptor (beta chain) was sequenced for a study of vaccination and CD4 T cells after COVID-19. The overall study: Post-COVID draws followed diagnosis by a median roughly 93 days (range 35 to 161).

About this clonotype itself: The antigen is unknown.

Treatment: approximately nine-day PBMC culture with coronavirus spike peptide pools or control peptides (ViraFEST assay). One should note that the unexposed donor's CD4+ T cells were collected before the COVID-19 pandemic (2011-2018). ViraFEST relied on peptide pools to expand antigen-specific T cells; the TCRs were sequenced afterward. The V gene's germline CDR1 is SGHNT and CDR2 YENEEA. The CDR3 extends over 13 amino acids. The V end lost 1 base, the J end lost 6 bases, and 8 bases lay between the germline ends. The Oncomine TCR Beta short-read assay was applied to DNA of cultured CD4+ T cells. TCRdb reprocessed the PCR reads via MiXCR and lists one record per CDR3 protein. Of roughly 7,000 distinct CDR3 sequences listed, 45% to 55% are singletons.

The sample was CD4+ T cells from blood, cultured in vitro. This TCR was recovered from a human donor in good health. This chain uses TRBV11-3 with TRBJ2-3; perhaps TRBD1 as D (5 bases). The DNA for the CDR3 is TGTGCCAGCAGCTTAGGACCAGGGGATACGCAGTATTTT. Translated: CASSLGPGDTQYF.